This section outlines one T cell receptor beta chain sequence together with its context. These data come from a study of cytomegalovirus exposure and HLA in healthy donors. Primers: 60 Vbeta forward and 13 Jbeta reverse. Generated by immunoSEQ multiplex PCR, the TCRdb table keeps only in-frame clones and is missing some. This sample has roughly 200,000 clones, with approximately 84% found just once. Germline assignment: CDR1 LNHDA and CDR2 SQIVND (reference sequence). The CDR3 spans 15 residues. V lost 1 base and J 2 bases, leaving 12 bases between the germline ends. The sample comprised PBMCs. The sequence was obtained from a female donor in good health and CMV-seronegative. The J gene is TRBJ2-7, the V gene TRBV19; TRBD2 might be the D (5 bases). The CDR3 spells CASSIGVASTYEQYF. CDR3 DNA: TGTGCCAGTAGTATAGGGGTAGCGTCAACCTACGAGCAGTACTTC.